The 18 T cell receptor beta chains below were found in one sample sequenced in a study of CD8 T cells in Susac syndrome. Roughly 0.45 to 1 ug RNA was reverse transcribed with random hexamers. TCRdb reprocessed the immunoSEQ multiplex PCR reads via MiXCR and lists one record per CDR3 protein. The sample lists under 95,000 distinct CDR3 sequences, approximately 95% occurring once. The source material was CD8+ T cells from PBMCs. The receptors derive from a human donor with Susac syndrome.

The chain carries TRBV29-1 and TRBJ2-2; 7 positions match TRBD1. The germline V gene has CDR1 SQVTM and CDR2 ANQGSEA. The junction had 1 base not matched to a gene; V was cut back by 6 bases and J by 0 bases. The CDR3 extends over 13 amino acids. CDR3 in amino acids: CSVGTANTGELFF. The DNA for the CDR3 is TGCAGCGTGGGGACAGCGAACACCGGGGAGCTGTTTTTT.

This sequence joins TRBV6-5 and TRBJ2-1; 7 bases fit TRBD1. Germline lookup yields CDR1 MNHEY and CDR2 SVGAGI. This CDR3 has 15 residues. V lost 6 bases, J lost 8 bases, and 13 bases stayed unmatched. In nucleotides, the CDR3 is TGTGCCAGCAGACTATACCAACAGGGGTGGGATGAGCAGTTCTTC. Its protein is CASRLYQQGWDEQFF.

The gene calls are TRBV12-3 or TRBV12-4 and TRBJ2-3; 7 bases fit TRBD1. V trimming: 6 bases; J trimming: 0 bases; junction bases outside the gene matches: 6. There are 15 residues in the CDR3. This CDR3 reads CASSPGTASTDTQYF. In nucleotides, the CDR3 is TGTGCCAGCAGCCCAGGGACAGCTAGCACAGATACGCAGTATTTT.

The V gene is TRBV6-6, the J gene TRBJ2-1; D unresolved. V lost 4 bases and J lost 8, with 3 bases in between. The CDR3 covers 10 residues. Germline V CDR1 and CDR2: MNHNY, SVGAGI (reference sequence). In DNA, the CDR3 is TGTGCCAGCAGTTCTGATGAGCAGTTCTTC. Its translation is CASSSDEQFF.

The genes are TRBV29-1 and TRBJ2-7; no definite D call. There are 13 residues in the CDR3. Germline V gene lookup returns CDR1 SQVTM and CDR2 ANQGSEA. V lost 7 bases and J lost 0, with 13 bases in between. The CDR3 reads CSGLGGSSYEQYF. The CDR3 region has the DNA TGCAGCGGCCTTGGCGGTAGCTCCTACGAGCAGTACTTC.

V and J are TRBV12-3 or TRBV12-4 and TRBJ2-1; TRBD2 matches at 11 bases. The CDR3 is 15 residues long. The J segment lost 10 bases and the V segment lost 3 bases, leaving 8 bases of the junction unmatched. This CDR3 reads CASSFLAGGPGEQFF. The CDR3, as DNA: TGTGCCAGCAGTTTCTTAGCGGGAGGGCCGGGCGAGCAGTTCTTC.

The chain combines TRBV20-1 with TRBJ2-1; D remains unclear. The CDR3 contains 11 residues. V was cut by 3 bases and J by 5 bases, with 5 bases left in between. Germline values: CDR1 DFQATT, CDR2 SNEGSKA (reference sequence). Written as DNA, the CDR3 is TGCAGTGCTAGTCTAGACAATGAGCAGTTCTTC. Protein product: CSASLDNEQFF.

CDR3 sequence: CAWQGNQETQYF. DNA for the CDR3: TGTGCCTGGCAGGGAAACCAAGAGACCCAGTACTTC. The J gene is TRBJ2-5, the V gene TRBV30; D perhaps matches TRBD1 (5 bases). V lost 5 bases to trimming and J lost 0 bases, with 7 bases between them. There are 12 residues in the CDR3. Germline V gene data show CDR1 as GTSNPN and CDR2 as SVGIG (reference sequence).

The chain employs TRBV5-6 and TRBJ2-3, with TRBD2 matching 13 bases. Trimming at V came to 4 bases and at J to 2 bases, leaving 4 bases not matched to a gene. CDR1 SGHDT and CDR2 YYEEEE come from the germline V gene. This CDR3 has 16 amino acids. The CDR3 spells CASSQGLAGITDTQYF. The CDR3, as DNA: TGTGCCAGCAGCCAGGGACTAGCGGGGATCACAGATACGCAGTATTTT.

This chain connects TRBV9 to TRBJ2-1, with 13 positions matching TRBD2. Trimming took 3 bases from V and 11 from J; bases not matched to a gene: 2. The CDR3 totals 13 residues. Germline CDR1 reads SGDLS; CDR2 reads YYNGEE. CDR3 protein: CASSAGTSGKQFF. CDR3 nucleotides: TGTGCCAGCAGCGCCGGGACTAGCGGGAAGCAGTTCTTC.

This clonotype has just a few counts. The V call is TRBV12-3 or TRBV12-4, the J call TRBJ2-3; D possibly uses TRBD1 or TRBD2 (5 bases each). V shed 5 bases and J shed 1 base, with 10 bases lying between them. The CDR3 covers 14 residues. The CDR3 here is CASSPGPGTDTQYF. The CDR3 DNA reads as TGTGCCAGCAGTCCGGGACCTGGCACAGATACGCAGTATTTT.

The chain uses TRBV5-6 and TRBJ2-5; D uncertain. This CDR3 is built from 13 residues. The V gene's germline CDR1 is SGHDT and CDR2 YYEEEE. Trimming stripped 2 bases from V and 5 bases from J, with 10 bases between. The CDR3 loop reads CASSFGSVETQYF. CDR3 coding DNA: TGTGCCAGCAGCTTTGGTAGTGTGGAGACCCAGTACTTC.

In this sample, this clonotype turned up once. The J gene is TRBJ1-1, the V gene TRBV19, with D possibly matching TRBD1 (6 bases). This CDR3 contains 12 residues. Trimming shortened V by 6 bases and J by 4 bases, and 9 bases separated the two germline ends. From germline, CDR1 is LNHDA and CDR2 SQIVND (reference sequence). The CDR3 region is CASSPTGTEAFF. The CDR3 DNA reads as TGTGCCAGTAGCCCGACAGGCACTGAAGCTTTCTTT. Combining the CDR3 with reference TRBV19 and TRBJ1-1 gives the whole variable domain DGGITQSPKYLFRKEGQNVTLSCEQNLNHDAMYWYRQDPGQGLRLIYYSQIVNDFQKGDIAEGYSVSREKKESFPLTVTSAQKNPTAFYLCASSPTGTEAFFGQGTRLTVV.

The chain uses TRBV7-9 and TRBJ2-1; 10 nucleotides agree with TRBD2. The J segment lost 10 bases and the V segment lost 5 bases, leaving 8 bases of the junction unmatched. The CDR3 is made up of 14 amino acids. Germline CDR1 is SEHNR and CDR2 is FQNEAQ (reference sequence). The DNA for the CDR3 is TGTGCCAGCAGCAACGAGCGGGAGGGCCAAGAGCAGTTCTTC. This sequence encodes CASSNEREGQEQFF.

The chain carries TRBV18 and TRBJ2-7; TRBD1 agrees at 10 bases. Germline V gene lookup returns CDR1 KGHSH and CDR2 LQKENI. The CDR3 runs 15 residues. Losses at the gene ends were 6 bases for V and 0 bases for J; bases not matched to a gene: 5. Written as DNA, the CDR3 is TGTGCCAGCTCGTCGGACAGGGGGGCCTCCTACGAGCAGTACTTC. Translated, it gives CASSSDRGASYEQYF.

The chain recombines TRBV5-6 with TRBJ2-5, with D perhaps TRBD1 or TRBD2 (5 bases each). CDR1 and CDR2 from the germline V gene are SGHDT and YYEEEE. The CDR3 loop spans 14 amino acids. Trimming shortened V by 4 bases and J by 2 bases, and 12 bases separated the two germline ends. CDR3 sequence (DNA): TGTGCCAGCAGCCGCCGGGACCCTCAAGAGACCCAGTACTTC. Its protein product is CASSRRDPQETQYF.

The chain has TRBV10-3 and TRBJ1-4; D not certain. The CDR3 has 15 amino acids. V was pared by 3 bases and J by 0 bases, with 8 bases between. CDR1 is ENHRY, CDR2 SYGVKD, per germline. The CDR3 region has the DNA TGTGCCATCAGTGACGACATGGCAACTAATGAAAAACTGTTTTTT. This translates into CAISDDMATNEKLFF.

This clonotype appeared a single time. This rearrangement joins TRBV7-9 to TRBJ2-1, with D unclear. The V gene lost 5 bases and the J gene lost 10 bases, with 12 bases spanning the gap. This CDR3 comprises 12 residues. From germline, CDR1 is SEHNR and CDR2 FQNEAQ (reference sequence). In DNA, the CDR3 is TGTGCCAGCAGCCCGACCCTAGGCGAGCAGTTCTTC. Amino acids: CASSPTLGEQFF.